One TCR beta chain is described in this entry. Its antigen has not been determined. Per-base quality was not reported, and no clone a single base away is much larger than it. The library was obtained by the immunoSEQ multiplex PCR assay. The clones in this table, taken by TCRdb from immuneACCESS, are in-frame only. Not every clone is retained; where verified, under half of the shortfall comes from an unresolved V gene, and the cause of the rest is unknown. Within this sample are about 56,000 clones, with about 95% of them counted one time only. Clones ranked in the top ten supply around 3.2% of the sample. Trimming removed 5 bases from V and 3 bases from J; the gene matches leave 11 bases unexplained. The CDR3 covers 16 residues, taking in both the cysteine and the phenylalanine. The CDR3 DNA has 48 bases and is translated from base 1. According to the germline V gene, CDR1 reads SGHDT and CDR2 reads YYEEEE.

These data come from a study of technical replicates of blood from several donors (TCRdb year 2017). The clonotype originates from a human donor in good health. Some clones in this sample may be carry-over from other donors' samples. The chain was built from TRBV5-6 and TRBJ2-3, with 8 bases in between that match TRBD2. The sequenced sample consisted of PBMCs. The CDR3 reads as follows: CASSWGVVAGTDTQYF. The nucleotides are TGTGCCAGCAGTTGGGGGGTAGTAGCGGGAACAGATACGCAGTATTTT.